The present entry profiles one T cell receptor beta chain with its context. It has no known antigen specificity. No much larger clonotype is one base removed from it; base qualities were not supplied. Library prep was done by the immunoSEQ multiplex PCR assay. RNA was extracted from all samples and reverse transcribed into cDNA as template for TCR sequencing. First-strand cDNA was synthesized with SuperScript III using a 2:1 mix of oligo-dT and random hexamers. Amplification bias was assessed with a synthetic immune receptor repertoire, and residual bias was removed computationally. For the original study's pipeline: Raw reads were preprocessed to remove errors, and CDR3 was defined according to IMGT conventions as the region from the conserved cysteine to phenylalanine. Clonality was computed by normalizing Shannon entropy by log2 of the number of productive unique TCRs and subtracting the result from 1. Whether scalp clones were CD4 or CD8 was inferred by matching scalp TCRbeta sequences against CD4 and CD8 repertoires sorted from blood. TCRdb stores this immuneACCESS table with in-frame sequences only. Part of the clones is absent; in the studies checked, under half of the shortfall reflects unresolved V genes, and no reason is known for the rest. V and J calls and clone size are those listed in that table; D and trimming were worked out from the DNA. The sample contains roughly 180,000 clones, 50% to 60% of them found a single time. The top ten hold approximately 3.5% of the sample.

Read against the paper, the sample's time point label means: around 29 days on oral tofacitinib. This sample's treatment or condition label indicates: oral pan-JAK inhibitor, 5-10 mg twice daily. Lesional scalp punch biopsies and peripheral blood were obtained from alopecia areata patients. PBMCs were isolated by density centrifugation and stained for CD3, CD4 and CD8, and CD4+ and CD8+ T cells were sorted on a FACSAria. This sample stems from a study of CD8+ T cells in alopecia areata (dated 2018 in TCRdb). A note on the overall study: The treated patients took part in an open-label pilot trial in which moderate-to-severe alopecia areata was treated with oral tofacitinib at 5 to 10 mg twice daily. Disease severity in treated patients was measured with the SALT score, which quantifies the percentage of affected scalp surface area. RNA was obtained with the PAXgene miRNA kit for fixed scalp, the miRNeasy kit for PBMCs, and the RNeasy kit for mouse skin. High-throughput TCRbeta sequencing was used to examine T cell clonal expansion in alopecia areata in both the C3H/HeJ mouse model and human patients. Clonality in the scalp was compared among normal scalp (n=4), patchy alopecia areata scalp (n=8), and alopecia totalis/universalis scalp (n=8). TCRbeta CDR3 regions were amplified by immunoSEQ multiplex PCR with 35 Vbeta forward and 13 Jbeta reverse primers. In humans, TCRbeta sequencing was performed on scalp tissue and on sorted CD4+ and CD8+ peripheral blood T cells from healthy controls and from patients with patchy or totalis/universalis alopecia areata. Patients stayed on tofacitinib for 6 to 18 months and then had 6 months of follow-up off drug so that delayed response and recurrence could be assessed. Biopsies were taken from tofacitinib-treated patients at baseline and again at 4 and 24 weeks into treatment, and several of those patients also had a later scalp biopsy.

V sheds 6 bases and J sheds 2 bases, leaving 14 bases between their ends. The germline V gene (reference sequence) provides CDR1 MNHNY and CDR2 SVGAGI. From its cysteine to its phenylalanine, the CDR3 spans 15 amino acids. Only CDR3 DNA is held: 45 bases, read in frame from base 1. Broad study findings and their caveats: Because the treated cohort was small and had just a single nonresponder, larger studies are needed to establish links between baseline CD8+ expansion and response. Compared with normal scalp, lesional scalp, particularly in alopecia totalis/universalis, had higher clonality and more expanded CD8+ clones, which suggests antigenic drive. Resident alphabeta T cells in normal human skin are also sequenced, complicating scalp TCR repertoire analysis, unlike mouse skin dominated by gammadelta T cells. During tofacitinib treatment, many expanded lesional clones stuck around in both scalp and blood, and this persistence may partly explain why relapse happens after treatment is stopped. Compared with mice, TCR sequences shared between patients were less clear, possibly partly because of HLA diversity across the patient population. With tofacitinib, both scalp clonality and the number of expanded CD8+ clones among the top 100 scalp clones went down significantly.

The V gene is TRBV6-6 and the J gene is TRBJ1-3; TRBD1 is a weak D gene call, 5 bases matching. The source material was CD4+ T cells sorted from blood, sampled at week 4, from a patient treated with tofacitinib. This TCR derives from a human donor with alopecia areata. The CDR3 protein sequence reads: CASRFRVDPGNTIYF. The nucleotide sequence reads as follows: TGTGCCAGCAGATTCAGGGTAGACCCTGGAAACACCATATATTTT.